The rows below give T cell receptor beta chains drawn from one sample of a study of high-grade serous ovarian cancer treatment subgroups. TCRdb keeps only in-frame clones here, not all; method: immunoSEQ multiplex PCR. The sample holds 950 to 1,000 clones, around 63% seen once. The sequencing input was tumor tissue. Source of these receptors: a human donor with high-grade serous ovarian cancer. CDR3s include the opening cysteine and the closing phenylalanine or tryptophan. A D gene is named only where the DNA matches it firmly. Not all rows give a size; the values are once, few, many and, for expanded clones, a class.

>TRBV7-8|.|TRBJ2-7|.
CASSLEGAGSDEQYF
TGTGCCAGCAGCCTAGAAGGGGCCGGATCGGACGAGCAGTACTTC
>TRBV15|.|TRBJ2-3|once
CATKKGTGGGNTQYF
TGTGCCACCAAGAAGGGAACAGGGGGGGGAAATACGCAGTATTTT
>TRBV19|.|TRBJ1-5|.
CASRMGRGSNQPQHF
TGTGCCAGTAGGATGGGCAGGGGAAGCAATCAGCCCCAGCATTTT
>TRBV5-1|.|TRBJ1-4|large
CASSLRGGRVNEKLFF
TGCGCCAGCAGCCTGCGGGGGGGCCGGGTTAATGAAAAACTGTTTTTT
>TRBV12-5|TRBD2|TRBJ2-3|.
CASGLVLAGHTQYF
TGTGCTAGTGGTTTGGTACTAGCGGGCCATACGCAGTATTTT
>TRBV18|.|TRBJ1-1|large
CASSPDPPEAFF
TGTGCCAGCTCACCCGATCCCCCCGAAGCTTTCTTT
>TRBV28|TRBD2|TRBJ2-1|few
CASSTPSGFSYNEQFF
TGTGCCAGCAGTACCCCTAGCGGATTCTCCTACAATGAGCAGTTCTTC
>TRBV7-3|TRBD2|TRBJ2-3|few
CASSLWTSGGDTQYF
TGTGCCAGCAGCTTATGGACTAGCGGGGGGGATACGCAGTATTTT
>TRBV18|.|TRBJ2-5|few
CASSPPVGETQYF
TGTGCCAGCTCACCACCTGTTGGGGAGACCCAGTACTTC
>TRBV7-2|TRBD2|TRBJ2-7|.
CASSLLLAGGFTYEQYF
TGTGCCAGCAGCTTACTCCTAGCGGGAGGCTTCACCTACGAGCAGTACTTC
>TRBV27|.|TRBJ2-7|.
CASSLSRGAFSEQYF
TGTGCCAGCAGTCTTTCGCGTGGGGCCTTCAGCGAGCAGTACTTC
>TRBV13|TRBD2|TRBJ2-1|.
CASSSGEETYNEQFF
TGTGCCAGCAGCAGCGGGGAGGAGACCTACAATGAGCAGTTCTTC
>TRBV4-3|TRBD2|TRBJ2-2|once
CASSQGTSGDLNTGELFF
TGCGCCAGCAGCCAAGGGACTAGCGGGGACCTGAACACCGGGGAGCTGTTTTTT
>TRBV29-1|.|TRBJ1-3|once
CSVVTDGNTIYF
TGCAGCGTTGTGACAGATGGAAACACCATATATTTT
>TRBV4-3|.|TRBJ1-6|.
CASSGRGGSDSPYNSPLHF
TGCGCCAGCAGCGGACGGGGGGGGAGTGACAGCCCCTATAATTCACCCCTCCACTTT
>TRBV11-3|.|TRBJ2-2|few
CASSLETGRAGELFF
TGTGCCAGCAGCTTAGAGACAGGAAGGGCCGGGGAGCTGTTTTTT
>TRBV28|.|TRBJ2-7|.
CASRFPSSYEQYF
TGTGCCAGCAGGTTCCCAAGCTCCTACGAGCAGTACTTC
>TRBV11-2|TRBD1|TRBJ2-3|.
CASSPRDRGDTQYF
TGTGCCAGCAGCCCGAGGGACAGGGGAGATACGCAGTATTTT
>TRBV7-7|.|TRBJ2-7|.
CASSPVGGYEQYF
TGTGCTAGCAGCCCCGTAGGGGGATACGAGCAGTACTTC
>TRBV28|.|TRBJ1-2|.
CASSLPGRLFNYGYTF
TGTGCCAGCAGCTTACCGGGACGGTTATTCAACTATGGCTACACCTTC
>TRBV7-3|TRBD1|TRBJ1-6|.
CASSYNTGGLNSPLHF
TGTGCCAGCAGCTACAATACAGGGGGCTTGAATTCACCCCTCCACTTT
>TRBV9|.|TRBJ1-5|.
CASSPEARGGPQHF
TGTGCCAGCAGCCCAGAGGCCCGGGGGGGGCCCCAGCATTTT
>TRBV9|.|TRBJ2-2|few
CASSVEGKAGGELFF
TGTGCCAGCAGCGTAGAGGGTAAGGCAGGCGGGGAGCTGTTTTTT
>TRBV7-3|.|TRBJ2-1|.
CASSRERAGEFF
TGTGCCAGCAGCAGGGAGCGGGCAGGGGAGTTCTTC
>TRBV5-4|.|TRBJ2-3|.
CASSPYGLSTDTQYF
TGTGCCAGCAGCCCCTACGGACTGAGCACAGATACGCAGTATTTT
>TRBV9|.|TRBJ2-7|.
CASSEGKGYEQYF
TGTGCCAGCAGCGAGGGCAAGGGGTACGAGCAGTACTTC
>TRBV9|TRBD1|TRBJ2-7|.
CASSAWDRADEQYF
TGTGCCAGCAGCGCTTGGGACAGGGCGGACGAGCAGTACTTC
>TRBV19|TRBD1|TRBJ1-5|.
CASGDRGDYSNQPQHF
TGTGCCAGTGGGGACAGGGGGGATTATAGCAATCAGCCCCAGCATTTT
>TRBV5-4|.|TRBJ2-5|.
CASSLAVEETQYF
TGTGCCAGCAGCTTGGCGGTGGAAGAGACCCAGTACTTC
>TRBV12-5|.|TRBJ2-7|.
CASGFGGPYEQYF
TGTGCTAGTGGTTTCGGGGGGCCCTACGAGCAGTACTTC
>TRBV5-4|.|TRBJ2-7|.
CASSLGGPLPEQYF
TGTGCCAGCAGCTTGGGAGGACCCCTTCCCGAGCAGTACTTC
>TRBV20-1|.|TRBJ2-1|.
CSALGQNEQFF
TGCAGTGCCCTAGGGCAAAATGAGCAGTTCTTC
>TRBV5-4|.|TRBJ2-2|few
CASSLVPGRSNTGELFF
TGTGCCAGCAGCTTGGTTCCGGGCAGATCGAACACCGGGGAGCTGTTTTTT
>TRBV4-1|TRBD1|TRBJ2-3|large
CASSQETGVYTQYF
TGCGCCAGCAGCCAAGAAACAGGGGTTTATACGCAGTATTTT
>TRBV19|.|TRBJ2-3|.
CASWSGFGDTQYF
TGTGCCAGCTGGTCAGGCTTCGGGGATACGCAGTATTTT
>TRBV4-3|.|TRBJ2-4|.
CASSQDRGTLTIQYF
TGCGCCAGCAGCCAAGATCGCGGGACGTTGACCATTCAGTACTTC
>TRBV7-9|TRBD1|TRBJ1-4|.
CASSPVTGPYEKLFF
TGTGCCAGCAGCCCGGTGACAGGGCCTTACGAAAAACTGTTTTTT
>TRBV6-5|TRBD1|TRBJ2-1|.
CASSSGGWNEQFF
TGTGCCAGCAGTTCAGGGGGCTGGAATGAGCAGTTCTTC
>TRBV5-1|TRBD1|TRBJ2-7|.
CASSWGQGAYEQYF
TGCGCCAGCAGCTGGGGACAGGGGGCATACGAGCAGTACTTC
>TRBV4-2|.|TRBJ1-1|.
CASSASRGNTEAFF
TGTGCCAGCAGCGCAAGCAGGGGGAACACTGAAGCTTTCTTT
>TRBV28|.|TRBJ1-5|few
CASTPGGGGNQPQHF
TGTGCCAGCACCCCGGGAGGGGGAGGCAATCAGCCCCAGCATTTT
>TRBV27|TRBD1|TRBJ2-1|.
CASSFRDRGGEQFF
TGTGCCAGCAGTTTCCGGGACAGGGGCGGCGAGCAGTTCTTC
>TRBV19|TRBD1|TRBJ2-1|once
CASSTPDRGRPPYNEQFF
TGTGCCAGTAGTACGCCCGACAGGGGGCGCCCCCCCTACAATGAGCAGTTCTTC
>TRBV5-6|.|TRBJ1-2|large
CASSLRTGTLYGYTF
TGTGCCAGCAGCTTACGTACCGGGACGCTCTATGGCTACACCTTC
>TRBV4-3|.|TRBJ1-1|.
CASSPFRNTEAFF
TGCGCCAGCAGCCCGTTTCGCAACACTGAAGCTTTCTTT
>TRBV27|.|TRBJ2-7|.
CASSFGRAGNPSYEQYF
TGTGCCAGCAGTTTTGGCCGGGCCGGTAACCCCTCCTACGAGCAGTACTTC
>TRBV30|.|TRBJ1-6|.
CAWSVGYSPLHF
TGTGCCTGGAGTGTAGGGTATTCACCCCTCCACTTT
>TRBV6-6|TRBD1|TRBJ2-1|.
CASSYSGQDSNEQFF
TGTGCCAGCAGTTATTCGGGACAGGATAGTAATGAGCAGTTCTTC
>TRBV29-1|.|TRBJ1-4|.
CSVFLGATNEKLFF
TGCAGCGTTTTTCTAGGGGCAACTAATGAAAAACTGTTTTTT
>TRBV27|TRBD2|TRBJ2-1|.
CASTTTAGGYNEQFF
TGTGCCAGCACCACAACAGCGGGAGGTTACAATGAGCAGTTCTTC
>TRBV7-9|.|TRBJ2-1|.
CASSLAPGKGYNEQFF
TGTGCCAGCAGCTTAGCTCCAGGGAAGGGGTACAATGAGCAGTTCTTC
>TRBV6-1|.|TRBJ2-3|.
CASSEIGGPTDTQYF
TGTGCCAGCAGTGAAATTGGGGGCCCCACAGATACGCAGTATTTT
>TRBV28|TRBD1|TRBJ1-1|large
CASRELADRPNTEAFF
TGTGCCAGCAGAGAGCTGGCGGACAGGCCAAACACTGAAGCTTTCTTT
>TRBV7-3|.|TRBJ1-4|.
CASSLPGVGANEKLFF
TGTGCCAGCAGCTTACCGGGGGTGGGTGCTAATGAAAAACTGTTTTTT